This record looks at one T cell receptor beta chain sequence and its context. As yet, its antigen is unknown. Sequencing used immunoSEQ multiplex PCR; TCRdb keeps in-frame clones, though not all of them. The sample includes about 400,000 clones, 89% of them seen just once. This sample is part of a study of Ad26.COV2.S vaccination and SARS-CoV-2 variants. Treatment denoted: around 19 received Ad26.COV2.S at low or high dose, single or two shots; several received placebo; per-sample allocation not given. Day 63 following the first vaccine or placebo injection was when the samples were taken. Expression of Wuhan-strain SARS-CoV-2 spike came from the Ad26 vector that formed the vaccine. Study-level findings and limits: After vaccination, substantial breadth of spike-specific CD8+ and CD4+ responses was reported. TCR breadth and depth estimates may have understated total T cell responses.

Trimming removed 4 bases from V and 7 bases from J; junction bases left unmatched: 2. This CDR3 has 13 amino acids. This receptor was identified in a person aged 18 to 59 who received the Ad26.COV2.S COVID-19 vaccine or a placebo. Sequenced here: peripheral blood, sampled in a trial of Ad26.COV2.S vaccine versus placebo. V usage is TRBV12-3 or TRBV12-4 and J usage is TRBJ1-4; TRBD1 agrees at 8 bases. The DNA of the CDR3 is TGTGCCAGCAGTTACGGACAGGGTGAAAAACTGTTTTTT. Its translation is CASSYGQGEKLFF.